This note documents a single T cell receptor beta chain sequence. Its antigen is undetermined. These data are taken from a study of vaccination and CD4 T cells after COVID-19. With the Oncomine TCR Beta short-read assay, DNA from cultured CD4+ T cells was sequenced. From the PCR reads, TCRdb called clonotypes with MiXCR, one entry per CDR3 protein. This sample has about 15,000 distinct CDR3 sequences, with around 70% found just once. This CDR3 spans 13 amino acids. V was trimmed by 6 bases and J by 1 base, leaving 9 bases between them. The germline gives CDR1 SEHNR, CDR2 FQNEAQ (reference sequence). Stated treatment: roughly 10-day PBMC culture with coronavirus spike peptide pools or control peptides (ViraFEST assay).

The sample was CD4+ T cells from blood, cultured in vitro. V gene TRBV7-9 combines with J gene TRBJ1-2; tentative D call: TRBD1 (5 bases). This TCR was sampled from a human donor who had recovered from COVID-19. In nucleotides, the CDR3 is TGTGCCAGCAGTCCGGGGGATAACTATGGCTACACCTTC. Amino acid sequence: CASSPGDNYGYTF.